Reported below is one T cell receptor (beta chain). The antigen is undetermined. This entry is derived from a study of T-cell memory formation after mild COVID-19. Study-wide context: Each donor largely had its own TCR clusters. Findings and caveats of the study: Contracting clones from day 15 to 85 showed balanced CD4/CD8; later expanders favored CD4+.

TCR alpha and TCR beta cDNA libraries carrying sample barcodes and UMIs came from 5'RACE with constant-segment primers. TCRdb reprocessed the 5' RACE reads with MiXCR, giving one entry per CDR3 protein. The sample carries a few hundred thousand distinct CDR3 sequences, roughly 21% recorded once. The V end was cut by 3 bases, the J end by 4 bases, with 16 bases between. This CDR3 region has 15 residues. The germline CDR1 and CDR2 sequences are MNHNS and SASEGT. Sample: PBMCs or a T cell subset sorted from them (not recorded which). The chain has TRBV6-1 and TRBJ2-7; D unclear. The receptor was isolated from an adult woman who had mild COVID-19 (a few samples of this study predate the infection). Cell type and time point are not known. CDR3 residues: CASSDTVTPRYEQYF. CDR3 DNA: TGTGCCAGCAGTGATACAGTGACCCCGCGATACGAGCAGTACTTC.